A selection of T cell receptor beta chains follows, all from one sample in a study of blood T cells in healthy people across ages. TCRdb processed the 5' RACE reads anew with MiXCR; each CDR3 protein has one entry. The table has about 830,000 distinct CDR3 sequences, 55% to 75% seen once. The sequencing input was blood. Receptors originate from a man younger than 40 in good health. Both conserved end residues are part of each CDR3. D genes are given only for firm matches. Some rows have no size entry. The others give once, few or many, or a class for an expanded clone.

d_gene	abundance	j_gene	v_gene	CDR3aa	CDR3nt
.	.	TRBJ2-5	TRBV3-1	CASSQEIYWSETQYF	TGTGCCAGCAGCCAAGAGATTTATTGGTCGGAGACCCAGTACTTC
.	few	TRBJ1-2	TRBV7-6	CASSPPVLYGYTF	TGTGCCAGCAGCCCCCCGGTCCTATATGGCTACACCTTC
.	.	TRBJ2-1	TRBV7-2	CASSRASDTYNEQFF	TGTGCCAGCAGCCGGGCTAGCGATACCTACAATGAGCAGTTCTTC
.	.	TRBJ2-1	TRBV6-5	CASSYEGALGEQFF	TGTGCCAGCAGTTACGAAGGAGCTCTGGGTGAGCAGTTCTTC
.	.	TRBJ2-5	TRBV7-2	CASSRNWGQETQYF	TGTGCCAGCAGCCGCAACTGGGGTCAAGAGACCCAGTACTTC
.	.	TRBJ1-4	TRBV10-3	CAISESMISLEKLFF	TGTGCCATCAGTGAGTCGATGATATCCCTTGAAAAACTGTTTTTT
TRBD2	few	TRBJ2-5	TRBV7-2	CASSLMGTTQETQYF	TGTGCCAGCAGCTTAATGGGGACTACCCAAGAGACCCAGTACTTC
.	few	TRBJ2-3	TRBV6-2/TRBV6-3	CASSYASRLQYF	TGTGCCAGCAGTTATGCATCTAGACTGCAGTATTTT
.	.	TRBJ2-3	TRBV5-6	CASSDPAQGTDTQYF	TGTGCCAGCAGCGACCCAGCACAGGGCACAGATACGCAGTATTTT
.	.	TRBJ2-6	TRBV6-5	CASSYSRPRAGSKNSGANVLTF	TGTGCCAGCAGTTACTCAAGGCCCCGTGCAGGATCTAAGAACTCTGGGGCCAACGTCCTGACTTTC
.	many	TRBJ2-7	TRBV5-5	CASSLAPDPSYEQYF	TGTGCCAGCAGCTTGGCCCCAGATCCCTCCTACGAGCAGTACTTC
.	.	TRBJ1-2	TRBV7-9	CASSLGGQAHFYGYTF	TGTGCCAGCAGCTTAGGTGGGCAGGCGCATTTCTATGGCTACACCTTC
.	.	TRBJ2-4	TRBV6-6	CASGVGEIQYF	TGTGCCAGCGGCGTTGGGGAAATTCAGTACTTC
.	.	TRBJ2-6	TRBV11-2	CASRLHRGSGANVLTF	TGTGCCAGCAGGCTACATAGAGGGTCCGGGGCCAACGTCCTGACTTTC
.	.	TRBJ2-1	TRBV4-3	CASSQGNREMNEQFF	TGCGCCAGCAGCCAAGGGAACCGGGAAATGAATGAGCAGTTCTTC
TRBD2	.	TRBJ2-5	TRBV20-1	CSARDLSGRETQYF	TGCAGTGCTAGAGACCTTAGCGGGAGGGAGACCCAGTACTTC
.	.	TRBJ2-7	TRBV7-9	CASSPVQSYEQYF	TGTGCCAGCAGCCCCGTGCAGTCCTACGAGCAGTACTTC
.	few	TRBJ2-6	TRBV4-2	CASSQEKSSGANVLTF	TGTGCCAGCAGCCAAGAAAAAAGCTCCGGGGCCAACGTCCTGACTTTC
.	.	TRBJ1-5	TRBV6-1	CASRGSRGYSNQPQHF	TGTGCCAGCAGGGGGTCCAGGGGATATAGCAATCAGCCCCAGCATTTT
TRBD2	.	TRBJ2-5	TRBV20-1	CSARGLTQGKLLAGGETQYF	TGCAGTGCTAGAGGACTCACACAGGGGAAACTTCTAGCGGGAGGGGAGACCCAGTACTTC
.	few	TRBJ1-6	TRBV7-2	CASSLRWSSYNSPLHF	TGTGCCAGCAGCTTAAGGTGGAGCTCCTATAATTCACCCCTCCACTTT
.	.	TRBJ1-1	TRBV20-1	CSSIRDMNTEAFF	TGCAGTAGTATTCGGGACATGAACACTGAAGCTTTCTTT
.	few	TRBJ2-5	TRBV11-2	CASSGGDVGPGETQYF	TGTGCCAGCAGCGGTGGTGATGTAGGCCCGGGGGAGACCCAGTACTTC
.	.	TRBJ2-7	TRBV29-1	CSVAIGRYYEQYF	TGCAGCGTTGCAATCGGCAGATACTACGAGCAGTACTTC
.	.	TRBJ2-6	TRBV15	CATSRGSRDLVGADVLTF	TGTGCCACCAGCAGAGGAAGCAGGGATTTAGTGGGGGCCGACGTCCTGACTTTC
.	.	TRBJ1-1	TRBV29-1	CSVEAGRGNTEAFF	TGCAGCGTTGAAGCCGGGAGGGGGAACACTGAAGCTTTCTTT
TRBD1	.	TRBJ2-3	TRBV6-5	CASSYSSLTGTSTDTQYF	TGTGCCAGCAGTTACTCTTCATTGACAGGGACGAGCACAGATACGCAGTATTTT
.	.	TRBJ1-2	TRBV4-2	CASTLGGNYGYTF	TGTGCCAGCACTCTGGGGGGGAACTATGGCTACACCTTC
TRBD2	few	TRBJ2-3	TRBV7-2	CASSLVTPLAGGPADTQYF	TGTGCCAGCAGCTTAGTAACTCCACTAGCGGGAGGGCCGGCAGATACGCAGTATTTT